A single sample gave rise to the 30 T cell receptor beta chains below, sequenced in a study of blood T cell repertoires in COVID-19. Some clones are missing from TCRdb's copy, which holds only in-frame ones; the method was immunoSEQ multiplex PCR. The table records some 370,000 clones, under 85% of them present only once. The sequencing sample was made of PBMCs or T cells enriched from blood (not recorded which). These receptor sequences come from a woman aged 45-65 years who had recovered from COVID-19.

This clone has just a few counts. The gene calls are TRBV13 and TRBJ1-3; D may be TRBD1 (6 bases). The germline V gene has CDR1 PRHDT and CDR2 FYEKMQ (reference sequence). Trimming took off 5 bases at V and 1 base at J, with 12 bases between the two ends. The CDR3 contains 15 residues. In DNA, the CDR3 is TGTGCCAGCAGCGCCTACAGGGCGTCTGGAAACACCATATATTTT. Translation: CASSAYRASGNTIYF.

This clone occurred once. The V gene is TRBV25-1, the J gene TRBJ1-2, with 8 bases fitting TRBD1. The CDR3 covers 15 residues. Germline CDR1 and CDR2: MGHDK and SYGVNS. Unmatched junction bases numbered 10, after V lost 5 bases and J lost 5 bases. The CDR3 sequence is CASSPLGQEGYGYTF. Here the CDR3 DNA reads TGTGCCAGCAGTCCCCTGGGACAGGAAGGATATGGCTACACCTTC.

This chain uses TRBV27 with TRBJ1-1; the match to TRBD1 covers 7 bases. The CDR3 has 12 amino acids. Germline CDR1 MNHEY, CDR2 SMNVEV (reference sequence). V was clipped by 6 bases and J by 10 bases; unmatched bases: 8. The CDR3 DNA reads as TGTGCCAGCAGCGACAGGGCGGAGGTAGCTTTCTTT. Translated, it gives CASSDRAEVAFF.

The CDR3 coding sequence is TGTGCCAGCAGCCAAGACTTGGGAGATGGAGAGACCCAGTACTTC. Its translation: CASSQDLGDGETQYF. The chain has TRBV4-2 and TRBJ2-5, with D perhaps TRBD2 (5 bases). Trimming removed 0 bases from V and 4 bases from J, with 12 bases in between. CDR1 and CDR2 from the germline V gene are LGHNA and YNFKEQ. The CDR3 has 15 amino acids.

The chain uses TRBV5-1 and TRBJ2-2, with TRBD2 identical over 10 bases. Germline V gene data show CDR1 as SGHRS and CDR2 as YFSETQ. The CDR3 consists of 16 residues. The V gene end was trimmed by 4 bases and the J gene end by 2 bases; junction bases not matched to a gene: 5. The CDR3 DNA reads TGCGCCAGCAGCGTCGGACTAGCGGCCAACACCGGGGAGCTGTTTTTT. Its protein product is CASSVGLAANTGELFF.

The rearrangement links TRBV7-8 to TRBJ2-2, with a tentative D call TRBD2 (5 bases). The CDR3 is made up of 15 amino acids. The germline V gene encodes CDR1 SGHVS and CDR2 FQNEAQ. Between the trimmed V and J ends, which lost 4 bases and 7 bases, there was a span of 16 bases. The CDR3 DNA reads as TGTGCCAGCAGCTCCCGGGATATTGTACTCGGGGAGCTGTTTTTT. It yields the protein CASSSRDIVLGELFF.

V gene TRBV2 combines with J gene TRBJ1-1; unclear D gene. Trimming removed 2 bases from V and 2 bases from J, with 12 bases in between. Germline V gene sequence: CDR1 SNHLY, CDR2 FYNNEI. The CDR3 is made up of 15 amino acids. The chain's CDR3 is CASSERRAFNTEAFF. CDR3 DNA sequence: TGTGCCAGCAGTGAACGGAGGGCATTTAACACTGAAGCTTTCTTT.

The rearrangement uses TRBV7-2 and TRBJ2-5; 14 bases are shared with TRBD2. Germline CDR1 and CDR2: SGHTA and FQGNSA. This CDR3 comprises 17 residues. V was pared by 3 bases and J by 5 bases, with 8 bases of the junction left unmatched. The CDR3 nucleotides read TGTGCCAGCAGCTTGACTAGCGGGGGGGGAGACTGGGAGACCCAGTACTTC. Protein product: CASSLTSGGGDWETQYF.

J is TRBJ1-2 and V is TRBV6-5, with 11 bases that match TRBD1. CDR3 length: 13 residues. V lost 6 bases to trimming and J lost 6 bases; unmatched junction nucleotides: 3. Per the germline V gene, CDR1 is MNHEY and CDR2 is SVGAGI. CDR3 sequence: CASRAGQGDGYTF. The CDR3 DNA follows: TGTGCCAGCAGGGCGGGACAGGGGGATGGCTACACCTTC.

V is TRBV7-9 and J is TRBJ1-5; D remains ambiguous. The CDR3 runs 16 residues. Trimming left V 1 base short and J 6 bases short, with 16 bases between. CDR1 is SEHNR, CDR2 FQNEAQ, per germline (reference sequence). As DNA, the CDR3 is TGTGCCAGCAGCTTAGAGCCCCATTTCGGTAGTCAGCCCCAGCATTTT. This sequence encodes CASSLEPHFGSQPQHF.

In DNA, the CDR3 is TGTGCCAGCAGCTTAGAGGTGAACACTGAAGCTTTCTTT. Amino acid sequence: CASSLEVNTEAFF. V is TRBV6-2 or TRBV6-3 and J is TRBJ1-1; D uncertain. Germline CDR1 is MNHEY and CDR2 is SVGEGT. The CDR3 has 13 amino acids. Trimming stripped 6 bases from V and 0 bases from J, with 8 bases between.

The chain links TRBV6-5 to TRBJ1-1, with D unresolved. The CDR3 is made up of 12 amino acids. Trimming took off 9 bases at V and 1 base at J, with 9 bases between the two ends. CDR1 MNHEY and CDR2 SVGAGI come from the germline V gene. CDR3 region: CASSQRNTEAFF. The CDR3 DNA sequence: TGTGCCAGTAGCCAGAGGAACACTGAAGCTTTCTTT.

This chain joins TRBV3-1 (or the pseudogene TRBV3-2) and TRBJ2-5; tentatively, D is TRBD1 (5 bases). Germline loops: CDR1 LGHDT, CDR2 YNNKEL (reference sequence). V gave up 1 base and J gave up 9 bases, with 9 bases separating them. This CDR3 region has 12 residues. The chain's CDR3 is CASSQVQGSQYF. DNA of the CDR3: TGTGCCAGCAGCCAAGTTCAGGGTTCCCAGTACTTC.

CDR3 in amino acids: CASSSAGSNTGELFF. CDR3 nucleotides: TGTGCCAGCAGTTCGGCGGGTTCGAACACCGGGGAGCTGTTTTTT. This chain links TRBV6-4 with TRBJ2-2; tentative D call: TRBD2 (5 bases). Looked up from germline, CDR1 is MRHNA and CDR2 is SNTAGT. The ends were cut back, 5 bases at V and 0 bases at J, with 10 bases in the middle. This CDR3 has 15 amino acids.

This clone was recorded once. The gene calls are TRBV29-1 and TRBJ2-3, with 11 bases aligning to TRBD2. V dropped 2 bases and J dropped 0; count of bases not matched to a gene: 1. Germline V lookup: CDR1 SQVTM, CDR2 ANQGSEA. CDR3 length: 15 residues. The CDR3 DNA sequence: TGCAGCGTTGAACGGACTAGCGGGAGCACAGATACGCAGTATTTT. This translates into CSVERTSGSTDTQYF.

The CDR3 loop reads CASSRGRGNEAFF. The CDR3 nucleotides read TGTGCCAGTAGTAGGGGGCGGGGGAATGAAGCTTTCTTT. This rearrangement joins TRBV19 to TRBJ1-1; perhaps TRBD1 as D (6 bases). Looked up from germline, CDR1 is LNHDA and CDR2 is SQIVND (reference sequence). V was cut by 4 bases and J by 7 bases, with 13 bases left in between. This CDR3 has 13 amino acids.

This clone came up once. CDR3 region: CASSQLDRPFATNEKLFF. CDR3 DNA: TGTGCCAGCAGCCAACTAGACAGGCCGTTTGCAACTAATGAAAAACTGTTTTTT. The chain joins TRBV3-1 (or the pseudogene TRBV3-2) to TRBJ1-4; possibly TRBD1 for D (6 bases). CDR1 and CDR2 from the germline V gene are LGHDT and YNNKEL (reference sequence). The CDR3 is 18 amino acids. Trimming pared 2 bases from V and 0 bases from J, leaving 16 bases between.

This clone has a handful of counts. This CDR3 reads CASSHPVNTEAFF. CDR3 in DNA: TGTGCCAGCTCTCATCCAGTAAACACTGAAGCTTTCTTT. This chain links TRBV2 with TRBJ1-1; D gene unclear. The ends were cut back, 8 bases at V and 2 bases at J, with 12 bases in the middle. Per the germline V gene, CDR1 is SNHLY and CDR2 is FYNNEI. This CDR3 region has 13 residues.

J is TRBJ2-1 and V is TRBV7-9, with 7 bases lining up with TRBD2. J was trimmed by 6 bases and V by 5 bases; bases with no gene match: 7. The CDR3 is made up of 14 amino acids. The V gene's germline CDR1 is SEHNR and CDR2 FQNEAQ (reference sequence). CDR3 residues: CASSPPSGFNEQFF. CDR3 bases: TGTGCCAGCAGCCCGCCTAGCGGTTTCAATGAGCAGTTCTTC.

The CDR3 DNA follows: TGTGCCAGCAGGCCAGGGTATGGGAACACTGAAGCTTTCTTT. It yields the protein CASRPGYGNTEAFF. The chain joins TRBV5-4 to TRBJ1-1; D may be TRBD1 (5 bases). V was cut by 5 bases and J by 1 base, with 12 bases left in between. Germline CDR1 is SGHNT and CDR2 is YYREEE (reference sequence). The CDR3 has 14 amino acids.

The chain joins TRBV21-1 to TRBJ1-3. TRBV21-1 is a known pseudogene. There are 16 residues in the CDR3. Written as DNA, the CDR3 is TGTGCCAGCAGCAAACTTCTTTGGGAGGCTGGAAACACCATATATTTT. Encoded protein: CASSKLLWEAGNTIYF.

The chain carries TRBV6-1 and TRBJ2-7, with 9 bases identical to TRBD2. The J segment lost 0 bases and the V segment lost 4 bases, leaving 13 bases of the junction unmatched. The CDR3 has 18 residues. Germline CDR1 and CDR2: MNHNS and SASEGT. Here the CDR3 reads CASSGGGSGGQNSYEQYF. Here the CDR3 DNA reads TGTGCCAGCAGTGGCGGGGGGAGCGGGGGGCAGAACTCCTACGAGCAGTACTTC.

CDR3 coding DNA: TGTGCCAGCAGCCCCCAAGGGCGGGGGGGGACAGATACGCAGTATTTT. It translates to CASSPQGRGGTDTQYF. The chain recombines TRBV11-1 with TRBJ2-3, with 9 nucleotides matching TRBD2. Looked up from germline, CDR1 is SGHAT and CDR2 is FQDESV (reference sequence). This CDR3 is 16 amino acids long. Unmatched junction bases numbered 9, after V lost 5 bases and J lost 3 bases.

As to this clone: Relative to the germline gene, one junction end is altered; a read error may explain this. The V gene is TRBV27, the J gene TRBJ2-5; tentatively, D is TRBD2 (5 bases). In germline, CDR1 is MNHEY, CDR2 SMNVEV (reference sequence). CDR3 size: 11 residues. The CDR3 loop is CASGIGILLHF. The CDR3 bases are TGTGCCAGCGGCATCGGGATCCTCCTCCACTTC.

Details on this clone: Other DNA sequences in this sample translate to the same CDR3. V gene TRBV18 combines with J gene TRBJ2-2; 9 bases align to TRBD1. The CDR3 covers 15 residues. CDR1 is KGHSH, CDR2 LQKENI, per germline. The V and J ends lost 3 bases and 2 bases, in that order; junction bases with no gene match: 1. The CDR3 here is CASSPGQGNTGELFF. CDR3 nucleotides: TGTGCCAGCTCACCGGGACAGGGAAACACCGGGGAGCTGTTTTTT.

The chain is built from TRBV4-2 and TRBJ1-1; no definite D call. The CDR3 is 15 residues long. Germline CDR1 and CDR2: LGHNA and YNFKEQ. The V end was cut by 4 bases, the J end by 3 bases, with 15 bases between. The CDR3 nucleotides are TGTGCCAGCAGCCCCCGAGAGGAGGGTGACACTGAAGCTTTCTTT. Protein product: CASSPREEGDTEAFF.

The rearrangement joins TRBV6-5 to TRBJ1-3; no firm D call. The CDR3 spans 15 residues. Germline V gene data show CDR1 as MNHEY and CDR2 as SVGAGI. With 2 bases removed from V and 2 bases from J, the gap between germline ends came to 10 bases. CDR3 DNA: TGTGCCAGCAGTTACGAGGGATGGGCTGGAAACACCATATATTTT. Its protein product is CASSYEGWAGNTIYF.

The chain couples TRBV18 to TRBJ1-4; 7 nucleotides line up with TRBD1. Trimming removed 4 bases from V and 8 bases from J; junction bases left unmatched: 7. This CDR3 is 14 amino acids long. Germline V lookup: CDR1 KGHSH, CDR2 LQKENI. Here the CDR3 reads CASSLYRGEEKLFF. CDR3 DNA: TGTGCCAGCTCACTTTACAGGGGAGAGGAAAAACTGTTTTTT.

This chain links TRBV3-1 (or the pseudogene TRBV3-2) with TRBJ2-1; D possibly corresponds to TRBD2 (6 bases). V was cut by 7 bases and J by 6 bases, with 22 bases left in between. Germline CDR1 and CDR2: LGHDT and YNNKEL (reference sequence). The CDR3 sequence is 16 residues long. CDR3 loop: CASIRRGSTVGNEQFF. The CDR3 DNA is TGTGCCAGCATCAGGCGGGGATCAACGGTGGGCAATGAGCAGTTCTTC.

This chain uses TRBV27 with TRBJ1-4; TRBD1 agrees at 7 bases. The CDR3 runs 16 residues. From germline, CDR1 is MNHEY and CDR2 SMNVEV (reference sequence). Trimming at V came to 5 bases and at J to 8 bases, leaving 14 bases not matched to a gene. The CDR3 reads CASSPVPGTVGEKLFF. The CDR3 DNA reads TGTGCCAGCAGTCCCGTGCCGGGGACAGTGGGGGAAAAACTGTTTTTT. Looking up the rest from reference TRBV27 and TRBJ1-4 gives the full variable domain: EAQVTQNPRYLITVTGKKLTVTCSQNMNHEYMSWYRQDPGLGLRQIYYSMNVEVTDKGDVPEGYKVSRKEKRNFPLILESPSPNQTSLYFCASSPVPGTVGEKLFFGSGTQLSVL.